The present entry profiles one T cell receptor beta chain with its context. Only in-frame clones appear in the TCRdb table, and some are missing; sequencing was by immunoSEQ multiplex PCR. The table records some 200,000 clones, about 72% of them present only once. The sample originates from a study of cytotoxic CD8 clonotypes in ibrutinib-treated CLL. Germline CDR1 and CDR2: MRHNA and SNTAGT. The CDR3 runs to 17 residues. With 0 bases clipped from V and 5 bases from J, the junction kept 8 bases outside the gene matches. The rearrangement joins TRBV6-4 to TRBJ2-1, with TRBD2 identical over 9 bases. Specimen: PBMCs, collected after 24 months of ibrutinib treatment. The TCR sequence derives from a human donor with chronic lymphocytic leukemia. The CDR3 DNA reads TGTGCCAGCAGTGACTCGATCGGCGGGAGGGGCAACAATGAGCAGTTCTTC. It specifies CASSDSIGGRGNNEQFF.